The entry below describes one T cell receptor (beta chain). This entry is derived from a study of cytomegalovirus exposure and HLA in healthy donors. Germline CDR1 is MDHEN and CDR2 is SYDVKM. V lost 2 bases to trimming and J lost 9 bases, with 11 bases between them. The length of the CDR3 is 13 residues. The PCR used 60 Vbeta and 13 Jbeta primers. Using immunoSEQ multiplex PCR, the repertoire was profiled, and TCRdb retains in-frame clones only, with some absent. In the table there are 70,000 to 100,000 clones, more than 55% of which are singletons. V is TRBV28 and J is TRBJ2-1, with D uncertain. The material sequenced was PBMCs. The source is a woman between 50 and 59 years old in good health and CMV-seropositive. For the CDR3, the DNA is TGTGCCAGCAGTTTAGATTTCGAGGCTGAGCAGTTCTTC. Amino acid sequence: CASSLDFEAEQFF. The whole variable domain, remainder taken from reference TRBV28 and TRBJ2-1, is DVKVTQSSRYLVKRTGEKVFLECVQDMDHENMFWYRQDPGLGLRLIYFSYDVKMKEKGDIPEGYSVSREKKERFSLILESASTNQTSMYLCASSLDFEAEQFFGPGTRLTVL.